The 23 T cell receptor beta chains below all came from one sample that was sequenced in a study of T cell changes during pregnancy in multiple sclerosis (dated by TCRdb to about 2019). Library creation used the immunoSEQ multiplex PCR assay. TCRdb mirrors the immuneACCESS table, restricted to in-frame sequences. Some clones are absent from its copies; in checked studies, under half trace to an unresolved V gene, and the reason for the others is unknown. Recorded for this sample are fewer than 70,000 clones; almost 95% of them occurred a single time. In total, the top ten clones hold 2.5% to 3.5% of the sample. The specimen comprised CD8+ T cells from peripheral blood mononuclear cells, sampled in the third trimester of pregnancy. The receptors originated from a female donor in good health, enrolled as a control in a pregnancy study.

This clone was seen a single time. The J gene is TRBJ2-7, the V gene TRBV14, with D tentatively TRBD1 (6 bases). CDR1 is SGHDN and CDR2 is FVKESK in the germline V gene. V was shortened by 4 bases and J by 3 bases, with 7 bases between the two germline ends. This CDR3 contains 12 residues. The chain's CDR3 is CASSRRGYEQYF. Written as DNA, the CDR3 is TGTGCCAGCAGCCGCAGGGGCTACGAGCAGTACTTC.

This clone is a singleton in its sample. The chain recombines TRBV5-4 with TRBJ2-1; possible D gene TRBD1, 5 bases. The CDR3 is 11 amino acids. Between the trimmed V and J ends, which lost 0 bases and 11 bases, there was a span of 6 bases. Germline-derived CDR1 and CDR2 are SGHNT and YYREEE (reference sequence). The CDR3 nucleotides are TGTGCCAGCAGCTTGGGGGGCCAGCAGTTCTTC. Translation gives CASSLGGQQFF.

V gene TRBV5-6 combines with J gene TRBJ1-1; a possible D gene is TRBD1 (5 bases). The germline V gene has CDR1 SGHDT and CDR2 YYEEEE. The CDR3 covers 14 residues. The V and J ends lost 2 bases and 3 bases respectively, with 11 bases between them. CDR3 region: CASSFGGGDTEAFF. The CDR3 DNA sequence: TGTGCCAGCAGCTTCGGAGGAGGGGACACTGAAGCTTTCTTT.

The genes are TRBV15 and TRBJ1-6; tentative D call: TRBD1 (5 bases). The germline gives CDR1 LNHNV, CDR2 YYDKDF (reference sequence). There are 14 residues in the CDR3. The ends were cut back, 1 base at V and 9 bases at J, with 10 bases in the middle. The CDR3 region is CATSRVGESSPLHF. CDR3 DNA sequence: TGTGCCACCAGCAGAGTAGGGGAAAGTTCACCCCTCCACTTT.

The rearrangement uses TRBV5-6 and TRBJ2-7; perhaps TRBD1 as D (6 bases). The CDR3 contains 15 residues. V gave up 0 bases and J gave up 3 bases, with 13 bases separating them. CDR1 is SGHDT and CDR2 is YYEEEE in the germline V gene. This CDR3 is CASSLVGAGVYEQYF. CDR3 coding DNA: TGTGCCAGCAGCTTGGTTGGCGCAGGGGTCTACGAGCAGTACTTC.

The sample holds a few counts of this clone. The chain employs TRBV29-1 and TRBJ1-1, with 7 bases aligning to TRBD1. The trim removed 7 bases at V and 7 bases at J, leaving 6 bases unmatched. This CDR3 is 11 amino acids long. Germline-derived CDR1 and CDR2 are SQVTM and ANQGSEA. The CDR3 loop is CSAGDSFEAFF. Written as DNA, the CDR3 is TGCAGCGCCGGGGACAGTTTTGAAGCTTTCTTT.

The rearrangement uses TRBV6-6 and TRBJ1-3; the D is unclear. Germline assignment: CDR1 MNHNY and CDR2 SVGAGI (reference sequence). The CDR3 length is 15 residues. Trimming stripped 1 base from V and 3 bases from J, with 10 bases between. As DNA, the CDR3 is TGTGCCAGCAGTTACTTCGTGGCGGATGGAAACACCATATATTTT. Its translation: CASSYFVADGNTIYF.

The chain combines TRBV5-8 with TRBJ1-2, with D possibly matching TRBD1 (6 bases). Germline V gene data show CDR1 as SGHTS and CDR2 as YDEGEE. The CDR3 runs 12 residues. V was cut by 2 bases and J by 8 bases, with 10 bases left in between. For the CDR3, the DNA is TGTGCCAGCAGCTTCACAGGGACCGGCTACACCTTC. It yields the protein CASSFTGTGYTF.

This clone was found once. The rearrangement joins TRBV29-1 to TRBJ2-1; 9 nucleotides line up with TRBD2. The length of the CDR3 is 17 residues. The V gene end was trimmed by 1 base and the J gene end by 0 bases; junction bases not matched to a gene: 7. Germline CDR1 and CDR2: SQVTM and ANQGSEA. CDR3 sequence (DNA): TGCAGCGTTGAAGGCGGGGGGGATACGAGCTCCTACAATGAGCAGTTCTTC. Encoded protein: CSVEGGGDTSSYNEQFF.

The V call is TRBV5-5, the J call TRBJ1-5, with 7 bases lining up with TRBD1. Trimming at V came to 2 bases and at J to 8 bases, leaving 10 bases not matched to a gene. CDR3 length: 15 residues. The germline V gene has CDR1 SGHKS and CDR2 YYEKEE (reference sequence). The CDR3 sequence is CASSFFRDSNEPQHF. CDR3 nucleotides: TGTGCCAGCAGCTTTTTCCGGGACAGTAACGAGCCCCAGCATTTT.

V usage is TRBV27 and J usage is TRBJ2-3, with a weak D call TRBD2 (7 bases). Germline assignment: CDR1 MNHEY and CDR2 SMNVEV (reference sequence). The CDR3 is made up of 14 amino acids. Trimming removed 7 bases from V and 3 bases from J, with 14 bases in between. The CDR3 loop is CASISRGGTDTQYF. As DNA, the CDR3 is TGTGCCAGCATCAGTAGGGGGGGAACAGATACGCAGTATTTT.

The rearrangement uses TRBV2 and TRBJ2-7, with a tentative D call TRBD1 (6 bases). CDR3 length: 12 residues. Germline values: CDR1 SNHLY, CDR2 FYNNEI. Trimming took 8 bases from V and 0 from J, leaving 8 bases between them. The CDR3 DNA sequence: TGTGCCAGCCGGGACACCTCCTACGAGCAGTACTTC. This sequence encodes CASRDTSYEQYF.

The CDR3, as DNA: TGTGCCAGTAGTTTTAGCGGACAAGAGACCCAGTACTTC. This gives the protein CASSFSGQETQYF. The chain employs TRBV19 and TRBJ2-5; possible D gene TRBD2, 6 bases. V lost 5 bases and J lost 2, with 9 bases in between. The V gene's germline CDR1 is LNHDA and CDR2 SQIVND (reference sequence). This CDR3 region has 13 residues. Drawing the rest from reference TRBV19 and TRBJ2-5, the complete variable domain is DGGITQSPKYLFRKEGQNVTLSCEQNLNHDAMYWYRQDPGQGLRLIYYSQIVNDFQKGDIAEGYSVSREKKESFPLTVTSAQKNPTAFYLCASSFSGQETQYFGPGTRLLVL.

This clone has a handful of counts. V gene TRBV7-9 combines with J gene TRBJ2-1; the D gene is possibly TRBD1 (6 bases). V was pared by 5 bases and J by 8 bases, with 16 bases between. The CDR3 covers 14 residues. Looked up from germline, CDR1 is SEHNR and CDR2 is FQNEAQ (reference sequence). Here the CDR3 reads CASSPGASGDEQFF. Written as DNA, the CDR3 is TGTGCCAGCAGCCCAGGGGCAAGTGGAGATGAGCAGTTCTTC.

This clone was picked up one time. CDR3 residues: CASSPPTGGQRAFF. As DNA, the CDR3 is TGTGCCAGCAGCCCACCTACAGGGGGTCAGAGAGCTTTCTTT. The rearrangement joins TRBV7-8 to TRBJ1-1; 8 nucleotides match TRBD1. V lost 5 bases and J lost 10; bases outside the gene matches: 12. The CDR3 is 14 residues long. Looked up from germline, CDR1 is SGHVS and CDR2 is FQNEAQ.

This clone was recorded once. The gene calls are TRBV4-3 and TRBJ1-1; D unresolved. The V and J ends lost 0 bases and 5 bases respectively, with 10 bases between them. The CDR3 spans 14 residues. Germline CDR1 reads LGHNA; CDR2 reads YSLEER. In DNA, the CDR3 is TGCGCCAGCAGCCAAGATTCCCTCTTAACTGAAGCTTTCTTT. It translates to CASSQDSLLTEAFF.

This clone was counted between two and nine times. The genes are TRBV7-9 and TRBJ1-1, with 7 bases aligning to TRBD1. The ends lost 5 bases at V and 4 bases at J; junction bases unmatched: 4. This CDR3 comprises 13 residues. The germline V gene has CDR1 SEHNR and CDR2 FQNEAQ (reference sequence). CDR3 region: CASSVQGPTEAFF. CDR3 DNA: TGTGCCAGCAGCGTACAGGGGCCCACTGAAGCTTTCTTT.

This chain connects TRBV15 to TRBJ1-5; D is possibly TRBD1 (5 bases). This CDR3 contains 15 residues. Germline V gene lookup returns CDR1 LNHNV and CDR2 YYDKDF (reference sequence). The V and J ends lost 5 bases and 0 bases respectively, with 11 bases between them. CDR3 bases: TGTGCCACCAGCCTAGGGGCAGATAGCAATCAGCCCCAGCATTTT. Protein product: CATSLGADSNQPQHF.

The chain recombines TRBV4-3 with TRBJ1-1, with D unresolved. The germline gives CDR1 LGHNA, CDR2 YSLEER. Trimming stripped 4 bases from V and 3 bases from J, with 9 bases between. The CDR3 covers 13 residues. The CDR3 DNA sequence: TGCGCCAGCAGCCTGGGTGAGGACACTGAAGCTTTCTTT. Translated, it gives CASSLGEDTEAFF.

Of note for this clone: At one of its ends the junction is not consistent with the germline gene, which may arise from a read error. V is TRBV7-7 and J is TRBJ2-5, with 13 bases matching TRBD2. In germline, CDR1 is SSHAT, CDR2 FNYEAQ (reference sequence). This CDR3 contains 18 residues. For the CDR3, the DNA is TGTGCTAGCAGCCCATACTGGACTAGCGGGAGCCTACAGGTGGCCCAGTACTTC. This translates into CASSPYWTSGSLQVAQYF.

V usage is TRBV7-2 and J usage is TRBJ2-7, with 9 bases identical to TRBD1. J gave up 3 bases and V 1 base, and 4 bases lay outside the gene matches. Per germline, CDR1 SGHTA and CDR2 FQGNSA. CDR3 length: 15 amino acids. CDR3 sequence (DNA): TGTGCCAGCAGCTTAGACAGGGGGCAAGTCTACGAGCAGTACTTC. Protein: CASSLDRGQVYEQYF.

The CDR3: CASSPPPRSYEQYF. CDR3 coding DNA: TGTGCCAGCAGTCCACCCCCGAGGTCCTACGAGCAGTACTTC. The chain joins TRBV7-9 to TRBJ2-7; D not resolved. Trimming shortened V by 6 bases and J by 1 base, and 13 bases separated the two germline ends. The CDR3 spans 14 residues. CDR1 and CDR2 from the germline V gene are SEHNR and FQNEAQ (reference sequence).

The chain recombines TRBV11-2 with TRBJ1-1; D unresolved. With 3 bases removed from V and 1 base from J, the gap between germline ends came to 9 bases. CDR1 SGHAT and CDR2 FQNNGV come from the germline V gene. The CDR3 loop spans 14 amino acids. CDR3 amino acids: CASSFNRKNTEAFF. DNA of the CDR3: TGTGCCAGCAGCTTTAACAGAAAGAACACTGAAGCTTTCTTT.